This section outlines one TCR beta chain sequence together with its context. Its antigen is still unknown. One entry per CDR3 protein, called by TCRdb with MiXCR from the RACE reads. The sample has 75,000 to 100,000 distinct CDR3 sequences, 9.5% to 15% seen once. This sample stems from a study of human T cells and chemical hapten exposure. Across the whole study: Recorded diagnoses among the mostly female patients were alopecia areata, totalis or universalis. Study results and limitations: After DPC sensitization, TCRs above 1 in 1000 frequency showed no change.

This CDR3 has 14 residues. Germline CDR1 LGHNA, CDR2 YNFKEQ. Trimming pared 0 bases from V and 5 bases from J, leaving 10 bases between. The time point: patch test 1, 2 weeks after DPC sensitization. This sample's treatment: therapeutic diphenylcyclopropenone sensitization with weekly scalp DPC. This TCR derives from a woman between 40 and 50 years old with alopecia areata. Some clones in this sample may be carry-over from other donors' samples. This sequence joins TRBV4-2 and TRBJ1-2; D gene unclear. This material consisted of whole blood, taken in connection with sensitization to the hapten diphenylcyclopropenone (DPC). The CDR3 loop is CASSQDGGKYGYTF. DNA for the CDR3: TGTGCCAGCAGCCAAGATGGAGGGAAGTATGGCTACACCTTC.